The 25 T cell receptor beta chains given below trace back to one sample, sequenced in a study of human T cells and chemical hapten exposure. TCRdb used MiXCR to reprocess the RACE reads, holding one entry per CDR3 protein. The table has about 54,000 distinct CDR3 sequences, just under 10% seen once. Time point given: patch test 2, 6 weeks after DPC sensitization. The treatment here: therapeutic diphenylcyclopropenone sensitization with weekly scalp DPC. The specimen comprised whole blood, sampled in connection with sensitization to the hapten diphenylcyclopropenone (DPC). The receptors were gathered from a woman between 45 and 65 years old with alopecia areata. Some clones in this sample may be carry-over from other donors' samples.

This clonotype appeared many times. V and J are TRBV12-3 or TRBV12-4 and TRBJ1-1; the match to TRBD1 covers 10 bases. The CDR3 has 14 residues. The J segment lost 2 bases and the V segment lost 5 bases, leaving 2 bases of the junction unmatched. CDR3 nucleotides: TGTGCCAGCAGTCGGACAGGGGGAAACACTGAAGCTTTCTTT. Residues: CASSRTGGNTEAFF.

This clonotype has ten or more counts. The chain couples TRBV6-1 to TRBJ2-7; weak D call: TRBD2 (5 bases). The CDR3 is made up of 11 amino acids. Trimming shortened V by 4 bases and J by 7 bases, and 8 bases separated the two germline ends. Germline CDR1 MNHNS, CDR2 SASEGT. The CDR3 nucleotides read TGTGCCAGCAGTGTCCGAGGGGAGCAGTACTTC. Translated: CASSVRGEQYF.

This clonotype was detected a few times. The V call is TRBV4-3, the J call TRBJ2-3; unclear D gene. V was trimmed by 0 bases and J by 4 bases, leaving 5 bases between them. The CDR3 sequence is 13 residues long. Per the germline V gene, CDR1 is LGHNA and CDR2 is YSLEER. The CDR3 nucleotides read TGCGCCAGCAGCCAAGATTGGGCAGATACGCAGTATTTT. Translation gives CASSQDWADTQYF.

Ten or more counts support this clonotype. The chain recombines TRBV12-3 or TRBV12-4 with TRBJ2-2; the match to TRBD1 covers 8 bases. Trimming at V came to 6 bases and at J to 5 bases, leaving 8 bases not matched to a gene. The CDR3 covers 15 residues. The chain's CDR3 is CASRAGQGRTGELFF. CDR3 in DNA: TGTGCCAGCAGGGCCGGACAGGGTCGAACCGGGGAGCTGTTTTTT.

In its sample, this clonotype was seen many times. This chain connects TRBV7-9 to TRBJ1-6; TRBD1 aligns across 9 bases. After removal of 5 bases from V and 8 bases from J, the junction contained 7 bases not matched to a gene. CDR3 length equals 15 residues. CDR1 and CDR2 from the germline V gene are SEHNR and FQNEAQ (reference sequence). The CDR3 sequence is CASSSTGTGYSPLHF. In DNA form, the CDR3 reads TGTGCCAGCAGCAGTACCGGGACAGGGTATTCACCCCTCCACTTT.

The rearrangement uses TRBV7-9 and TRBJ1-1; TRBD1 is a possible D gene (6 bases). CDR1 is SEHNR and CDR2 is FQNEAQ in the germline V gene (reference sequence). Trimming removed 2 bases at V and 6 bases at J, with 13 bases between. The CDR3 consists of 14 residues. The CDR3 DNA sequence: TGTGCCAGCAGCTTACAGGGGAGCGGGTCTGAAGCTTTCTTT. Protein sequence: CASSLQGSGSEAFF.

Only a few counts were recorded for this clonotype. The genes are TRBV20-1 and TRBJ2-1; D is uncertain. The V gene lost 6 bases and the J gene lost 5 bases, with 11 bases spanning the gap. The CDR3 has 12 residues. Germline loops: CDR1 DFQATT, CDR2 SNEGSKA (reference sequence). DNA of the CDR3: TGCAGTGCCGATGGACCCGACAATGAGCAGTTCTTC. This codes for CSADGPDNEQFF.

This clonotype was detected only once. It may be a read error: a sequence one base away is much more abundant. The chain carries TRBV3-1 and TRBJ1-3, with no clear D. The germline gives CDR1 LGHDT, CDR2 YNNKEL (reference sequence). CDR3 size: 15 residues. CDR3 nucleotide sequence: TGTGCCAGCAGCCTAGGACGGAACTCTGGAAGCACCATATATTTT. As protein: CASSLGRNSGSTIYF.

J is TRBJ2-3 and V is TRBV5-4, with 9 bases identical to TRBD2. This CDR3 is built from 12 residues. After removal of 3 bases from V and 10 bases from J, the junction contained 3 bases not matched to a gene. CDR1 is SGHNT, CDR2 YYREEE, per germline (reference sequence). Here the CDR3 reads CASSSVAGAQYF. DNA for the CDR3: TGTGCCAGCAGCTCAGTAGCGGGGGCGCAGTATTTT.

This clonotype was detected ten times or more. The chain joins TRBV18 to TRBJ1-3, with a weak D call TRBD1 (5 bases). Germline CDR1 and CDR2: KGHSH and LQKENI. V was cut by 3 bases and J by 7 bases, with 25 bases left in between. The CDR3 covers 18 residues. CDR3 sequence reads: CASSPLQYGGKEGNTIYF. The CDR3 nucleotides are TGTGCCAGCTCACCCCTCCAATATGGAGGGAAGGAGGGGAACACCATATATTTT.

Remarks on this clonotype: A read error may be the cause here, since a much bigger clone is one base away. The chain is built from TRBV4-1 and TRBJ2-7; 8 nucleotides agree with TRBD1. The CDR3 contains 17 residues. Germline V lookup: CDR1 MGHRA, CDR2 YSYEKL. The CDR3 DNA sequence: TGCGCCAGCAGCCAAGACCCTCGGCCAGGGGGCTACTACGTGCAGTACTTC. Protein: CASSQDPRPGGYYVQYF.

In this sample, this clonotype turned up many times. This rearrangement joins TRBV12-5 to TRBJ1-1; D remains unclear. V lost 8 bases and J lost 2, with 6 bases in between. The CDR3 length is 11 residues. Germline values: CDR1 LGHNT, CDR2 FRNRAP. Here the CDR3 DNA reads TGTGCTAGTTCGGCTAACACTGAAGCTTTCTTT. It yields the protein CASSANTEAFF.

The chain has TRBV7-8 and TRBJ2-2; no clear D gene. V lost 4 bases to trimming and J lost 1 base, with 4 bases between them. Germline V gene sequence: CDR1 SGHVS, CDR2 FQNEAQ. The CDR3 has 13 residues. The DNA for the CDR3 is TGTGCCAGCAGCTCAGTGAACACCGGGGAGCTGTTTTTT. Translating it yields CASSSVNTGELFF.

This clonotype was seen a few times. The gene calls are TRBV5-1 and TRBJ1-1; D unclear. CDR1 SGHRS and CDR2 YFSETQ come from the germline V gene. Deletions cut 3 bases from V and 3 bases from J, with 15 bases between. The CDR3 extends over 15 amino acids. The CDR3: CASSSQVEGYTEAFF. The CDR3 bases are TGCGCCAGCAGCTCCCAGGTCGAGGGTTACACTGAAGCTTTCTTT.

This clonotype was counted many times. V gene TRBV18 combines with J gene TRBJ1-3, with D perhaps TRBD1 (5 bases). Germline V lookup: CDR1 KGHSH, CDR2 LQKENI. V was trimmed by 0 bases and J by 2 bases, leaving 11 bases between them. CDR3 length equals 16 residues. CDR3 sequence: CASSPPNRLPGNTIYF. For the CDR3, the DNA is TGTGCCAGCTCACCACCTAACAGGTTACCTGGAAACACCATATATTTT.

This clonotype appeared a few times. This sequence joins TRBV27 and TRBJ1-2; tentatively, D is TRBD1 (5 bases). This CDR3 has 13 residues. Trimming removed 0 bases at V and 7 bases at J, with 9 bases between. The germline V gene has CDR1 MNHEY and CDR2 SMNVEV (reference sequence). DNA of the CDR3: TGTGCCAGCAGTTTATCTGAAGGGGTTGGCTACACCTTC. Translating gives CASSLSEGVGYTF.

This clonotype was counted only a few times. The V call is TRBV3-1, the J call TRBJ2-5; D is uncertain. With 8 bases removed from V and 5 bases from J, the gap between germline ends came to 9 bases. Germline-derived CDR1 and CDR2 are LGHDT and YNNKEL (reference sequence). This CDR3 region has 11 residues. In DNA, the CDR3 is TGTGCCAGCGGTCTTTGGGAGACCCAGTACTTC. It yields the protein CASGLWETQYF.

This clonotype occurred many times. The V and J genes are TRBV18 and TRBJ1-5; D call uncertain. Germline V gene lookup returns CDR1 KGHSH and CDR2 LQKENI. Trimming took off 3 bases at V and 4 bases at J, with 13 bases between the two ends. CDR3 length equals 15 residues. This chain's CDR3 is CASSPPLGKNQPQHF. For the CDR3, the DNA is TGTGCCAGCTCACCCCCTTTAGGCAAAAATCAGCCCCAGCATTTT.

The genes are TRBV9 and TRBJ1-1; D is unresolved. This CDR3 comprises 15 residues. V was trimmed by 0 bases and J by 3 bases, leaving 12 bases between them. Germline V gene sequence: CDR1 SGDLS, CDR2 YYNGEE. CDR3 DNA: TGTGCCAGCAGCGTAGCTGGCAGAACTCACACTGAAGCTTTCTTT. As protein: CASSVAGRTHTEAFF.

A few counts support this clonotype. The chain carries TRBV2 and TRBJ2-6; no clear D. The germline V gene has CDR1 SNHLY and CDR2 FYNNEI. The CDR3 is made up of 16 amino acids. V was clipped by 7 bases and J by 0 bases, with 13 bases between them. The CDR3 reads CASTPPLSSGANVLTF. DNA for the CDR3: TGTGCCAGCACCCCACCCCTAAGCTCTGGGGCCAACGTCCTGACTTTC. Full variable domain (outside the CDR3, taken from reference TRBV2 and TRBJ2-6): EPEVTQTPSHQVTQMGQEVILRCVPISNHLYFYWYRQILGQKVEFLVSFYNNEISEKSEIFDDQFSVERPDGSNFTLKIRSTKLEDSAMYFCASTPPLSSGANVLTFGAGSRLTVL.

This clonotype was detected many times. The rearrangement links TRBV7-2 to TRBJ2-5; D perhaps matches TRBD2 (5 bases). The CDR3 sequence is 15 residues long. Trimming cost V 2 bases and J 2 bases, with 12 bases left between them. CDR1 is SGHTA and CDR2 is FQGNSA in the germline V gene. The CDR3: CASSLNSGVQETQYF. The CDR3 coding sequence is TGTGCCAGCAGCTTAAACAGCGGAGTTCAAGAGACCCAGTACTTC. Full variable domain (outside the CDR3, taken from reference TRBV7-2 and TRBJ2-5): GAGVSQSPSNKVTEKGKDVELRCDPISGHTALYWYRQSLGQGLEFLIYFQGNSAPDKSGLPSDRFSAERTGGSVSTLTIQRTQQEDSAVYLCASSLNSGVQETQYFGPGTRLLVL.

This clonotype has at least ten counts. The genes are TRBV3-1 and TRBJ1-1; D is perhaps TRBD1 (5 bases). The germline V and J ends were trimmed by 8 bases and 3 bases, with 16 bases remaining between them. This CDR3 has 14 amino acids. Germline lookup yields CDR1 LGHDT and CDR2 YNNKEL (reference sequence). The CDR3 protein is CASAKHTGDTEAFF. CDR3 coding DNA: TGTGCCAGCGCCAAGCATACGGGGGACACTGAAGCTTTCTTT. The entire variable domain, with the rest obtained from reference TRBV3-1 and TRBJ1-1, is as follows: DTAVSQTPKYLVTQMGNDKSIKCEQNLGHDTMYWYKQDSKKFLKIMFSYNNKELIINETVPNRFSPKSPDKAHLNLHINSLELGDSAVYFCASAKHTGDTEAFFGQGTRLTVV.

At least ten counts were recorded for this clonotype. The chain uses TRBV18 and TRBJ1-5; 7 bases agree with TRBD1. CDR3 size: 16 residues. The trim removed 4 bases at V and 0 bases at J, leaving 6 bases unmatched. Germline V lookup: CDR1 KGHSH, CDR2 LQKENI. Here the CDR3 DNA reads TGTGCCAGCTCACTGTTCGGACAGGATAGCAATCAGCCCCAGCATTTT. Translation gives CASSLFGQDSNQPQHF.

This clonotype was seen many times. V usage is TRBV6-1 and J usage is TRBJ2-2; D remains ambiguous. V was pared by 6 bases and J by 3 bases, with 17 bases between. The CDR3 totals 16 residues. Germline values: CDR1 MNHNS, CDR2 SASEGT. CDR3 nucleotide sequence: TGTGCCAGCAGCTCCTCGACCGCGGCCCACACCGGGGAGCTGTTTTTT. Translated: CASSSSTAAHTGELFF.

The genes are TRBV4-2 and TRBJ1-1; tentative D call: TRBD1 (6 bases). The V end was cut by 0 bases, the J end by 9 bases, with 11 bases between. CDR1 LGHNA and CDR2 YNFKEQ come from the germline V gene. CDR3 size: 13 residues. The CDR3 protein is CASSQDLGQKAFF. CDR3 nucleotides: TGTGCCAGCAGCCAAGACCTCGGACAGAAAGCTTTCTTT.